This T cell receptor beta chain was profiled in a study of CD8+ T cells in alopecia areata. Findings of the study overall: Persistence during tofacitinib was seen for many expanded lesional clones in scalp and blood. Elevated clonality characterized lesional scalp relative to normal scalp, particularly in alopecia totalis/universalis. Because one nonresponder was included, the link of baseline CD8+ expansion to response is considered uncertain. Tofacitinib significantly lowered scalp clonality and expanded CD8+ clones among the top 100.

The authors extracted RNA and reverse transcribed it into cDNA as the sequencing template. TCRdb's copy holds only in-frame clones and misses some; the assay was immunoSEQ multiplex PCR. The sample records 100,000 to 150,000 clones, over 60% being singletons. The treatment was: oral pan-JAK inhibitor, 5-10 mg twice daily. Germline V gives CDR1 GTSNPN, CDR2 SVGIG (reference sequence). The CDR3 runs 12 residues. Trimming took off 1 base at V and 5 bases at J, with 9 bases between the two ends. Worth noting for this clone: Its target is unknown.

The material was CD4+ T cells sorted from blood, obtained at week 4, from a patient treated with tofacitinib. The rearrangement joins TRBV30 to TRBJ2-7; D is perhaps TRBD1 (5 bases). The TCR originated in a human donor with alopecia areata. CDR3 in DNA: TGTGCCTGGAGTGGGGGCAAGGACGAGCAGTACTTC. Its protein is CAWSGGKDEQYF.